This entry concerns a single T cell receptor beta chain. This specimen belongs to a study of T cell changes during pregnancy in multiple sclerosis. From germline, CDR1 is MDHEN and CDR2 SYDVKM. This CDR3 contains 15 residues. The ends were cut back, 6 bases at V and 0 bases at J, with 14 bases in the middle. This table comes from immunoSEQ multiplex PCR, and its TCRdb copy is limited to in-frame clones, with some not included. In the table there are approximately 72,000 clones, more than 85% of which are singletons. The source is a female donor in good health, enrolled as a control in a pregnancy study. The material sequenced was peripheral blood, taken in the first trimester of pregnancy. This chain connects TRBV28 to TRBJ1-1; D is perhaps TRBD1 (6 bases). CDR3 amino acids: CASSPLGQMNTEAFF. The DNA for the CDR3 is TGTGCCAGCAGCCCTCTAGGACAGATGAACACTGAAGCTTTCTTT. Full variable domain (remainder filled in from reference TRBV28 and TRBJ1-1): DVKVTQSSRYLVKRTGEKVFLECVQDMDHENMFWYRQDPGLGLRLIYFSYDVKMKEKGDIPEGYSVSREKKERFSLILESASTNQTSMYLCASSPLGQMNTEAFFGQGTRLTVV.